This TCR beta chain was recorded in a study of cytomegalovirus exposure and HLA in healthy donors. V lost 3 bases to trimming and J lost 2 bases; unmatched junction nucleotides: 8. Germline V gene lookup returns CDR1 MGHDK and CDR2 SYGVNS. This CDR3 has 16 residues. The PCR was carried out with 60 Vbeta primers and 13 Jbeta primers. In the original workflow: Later reanalysis found roughly 80 million unique TCR beta chains, around 9.9 million of them shared. Clones were sequenced by immunoSEQ multiplex PCR, and TCRdb holds only the in-frame ones, with some missing. V and J calls and clone size are given by that table; D and trimming were obtained from the DNA. The table records 150,000 to 200,000 clones, about four fifths of them present only once. This clone turned up a few times. Healthy bone marrow donors made up the cohort.

The receptor comes from a boy aged 5 to 17 in good health and CMV-seronegative. The material sequenced was PBMCs. The chain recombines TRBV25-1 with TRBJ1-2; the match to TRBD1 covers 8 bases. The CDR3 spells CASSDYRDRRNYGYTF. In DNA form, the CDR3 reads TGTGCCAGCAGTGACTATCGGGACAGGAGAAACTATGGCTACACCTTC.